These 32 T cell receptor beta chains were sequenced from one sample in a study of T cells in Graves' hyperthyroidism and ophthalmopathy. Regions amplified from RNA transcripts were the TCR beta CDR3 regions. With the HTBI primer set, the TCR CDR3 went through a first round of RT-PCR. TCRdb re-called the multiplex PCR reads with MiXCR, one entry per CDR3 protein. This repertoire shows about 360,000 distinct CDR3 sequences, around 14% found once; its top ten account for over 8.5%. Input material: blood. All receptors come from a woman under 30 with Graves' hyperthyroidism.

The CDR3 DNA reads TGTGCCAGCAGTGTACGGGAGACAGCGAACTATGGCTACACCTTC. Protein product: CASSVRETANYGYTF. The rearrangement joins TRBV6-2 or TRBV6-3 to TRBJ1-2; TRBD1 might be the D (5 bases). Germline CDR1 and CDR2: MNHEY and SVGEGT. The CDR3 is 15 residues long. The ends were cut back, 5 bases at V and 2 bases at J, with 15 bases in the middle.

The genes are TRBV14 and TRBJ2-1; D ambiguous. Germline values: CDR1 SGHDN, CDR2 FVKESK. V lost 0 bases and J 6 bases, leaving 6 bases between the germline ends. The CDR3 extends over 13 amino acids. The CDR3 DNA follows: TGTGCCAGCAGCCAAGATCTCGCCAATGAGCAGTTCTTC. Protein sequence: CASSQDLANEQFF.

This clonotype appeared many times. The V and J genes are TRBV6-1 and TRBJ1-1; D call uncertain. Trimming took 1 base from V and 0 from J, leaving 9 bases between them. CDR1 is MNHNS, CDR2 SASEGT, per germline. CDR3 size: 15 residues. The CDR3: CASSEGVGLNTEAFF. DNA of the CDR3: TGTGCCAGCAGTGAAGGGGTAGGTTTGAACACTGAAGCTTTCTTT.

The chain joins TRBV4-1 to TRBJ2-2, with D maybe TRBD2 (7 bases). Trimming took 1 base from V and 5 from J, leaving 17 bases between them. The germline V gene has CDR1 MGHRA and CDR2 YSYEKL. The CDR3 is 17 residues long. In DNA form, the CDR3 reads TGCGCCAGCAGCCAAGGGAGGGGGGGCGGTATTACCGGGGAGCTGTTTTTT. Translated: CASSQGRGGGITGELFF.

Concerning this clonotype itself: The conserved final phenylalanine or tryptophan is absent from the CDR3, which likely points to a read error. The chain uses TRBV4-2 and TRBJ1-6; 11 positions match TRBD1. Germline V gene sequence: CDR1 LGHNA, CDR2 YNFKEQ. This CDR3 has 16 residues. V was pared by 5 bases and J by 4 bases, with 4 bases of the junction left unmatched. CDR3 DNA: TGTGCCAGCAGCACCGGACAGGGGGCGTATAATTCACCCCTCCACTCT. It translates to CASSTGQGAYNSPLHS.

This clonotype appeared many times. A much bigger clone sits one base away, suggesting this may be a read error. The CDR3 spells CASSGTGDEQFF. CDR3 nucleotides: TGCGCCAGCAGTGGGACTGGCGATGAGCAGTTCTTC. The genes are TRBV5-1 and TRBJ2-1, with a possible D match to TRBD2 (6 bases). The CDR3 runs 12 residues. Between the trimmed V and J ends, which lost 5 bases and 8 bases, there was a span of 11 bases. Germline CDR1 and CDR2: SGHRS and YFSETQ.

The table lists this clonotype with a few counts. The rearrangement joins TRBV4-3 to TRBJ1-2; TRBD1 agrees at 7 bases. The CDR3 length is 16 residues. Germline CDR1 reads LGHNA; CDR2 reads YSLEER. V gave up 0 bases and J gave up 4 bases; unmatched junction bases: 8. CDR3 residues: CASSQDSGQKGYGYTF. CDR3 DNA sequence: TGCGCCAGCAGCCAAGACTCGGGACAGAAAGGCTATGGCTACACCTTC.

The V gene is TRBV20-1, the J gene TRBJ1-6; no firm D call. The CDR3 loop spans 14 amino acids. Trimming took 3 bases from V and 1 from J, leaving 7 bases between them. Germline V gene lookup returns CDR1 DFQATT and CDR2 SNEGSKA (reference sequence). The CDR3 region is CSASEESYNSPLHF. The CDR3 DNA reads TGCAGTGCTAGTGAGGAGTCCTATAATTCACCCCTCCACTTT.

This clonotype was recorded many times. V and J are TRBV7-3 and TRBJ2-2, with 7 positions matching TRBD1. The length of the CDR3 is 13 residues. After removal of 5 bases from V and 6 bases from J, the junction contained 3 bases not matched to a gene. The germline gives CDR1 SGHTA, CDR2 FQGTGA. The CDR3 here is CASSIQGSGELFF. Here the CDR3 DNA reads TGTGCCAGCAGCATACAGGGGTCCGGGGAGCTGTTTTTT.

This clonotype was detected ten times or more. For the CDR3, the DNA is TGTGCCAGCAGTGAGGGGACAGGGTACAATGAGCAGTTCTTC. Its protein is CASSEGTGYNEQFF. The genes are TRBV28 and TRBJ2-1; 9 bases match TRBD1. Germline assignment: CDR1 MDHEN and CDR2 SYDVKM. The CDR3 length is 14 residues. V lost 5 bases and J lost 4; bases outside the gene matches: 3.

This clonotype has at least ten counts. The chain links TRBV6-1 to TRBJ1-1; TRBD1 might be the D (5 bases). With 11 bases removed from V and 8 bases from J, the gap between germline ends came to 18 bases. This CDR3 is built from 12 residues. The germline gives CDR1 MNHNS, CDR2 SASEGT. The chain's CDR3 is CALSVGRSEAFF. In DNA, the CDR3 is TGTGCCCTCTCCGTGGGACGGAGCGAAGCTTTCTTT.

This clonotype was observed many times. This rearrangement joins TRBV9 to TRBJ2-6; 9 bases align to TRBD2. Germline V CDR1 and CDR2: SGDLS, YYNGEE. The CDR3 loop spans 19 amino acids. Germline trimming cut 4 bases from V and 4 bases from J; bases unmatched to any gene: 15. The CDR3 sequence: CASSMWASGMVGGANVLTF. In DNA, the CDR3 is TGTGCCAGCAGCATGTGGGCTAGCGGGATGGTCGGAGGGGCCAACGTCCTGACTTTC.

Ten or more counts support this clonotype. The chain combines TRBV7-9 with TRBJ2-3; no clear D gene. Looked up from germline, CDR1 is SEHNR and CDR2 is FQNEAQ (reference sequence). With 4 bases removed from V and 2 bases from J, the gap between germline ends came to 10 bases. The CDR3 loop spans 14 amino acids. In DNA, the CDR3 is TGTGCCAGCAGCTCCTCCCTCACCACAGATACGCAGTATTTT. It specifies CASSSSLTTDTQYF.

At least ten counts were recorded for this clonotype. The chain carries TRBV7-3 and TRBJ2-7; 7 positions agree with TRBD2. The germline CDR1 and CDR2 sequences are SGHTA and FQGTGA. This CDR3 is 14 amino acids long. V lost 5 bases and J lost 5; bases outside the gene matches: 9. CDR3 in amino acids: CASSPHLTSDEQYF. The CDR3 coding sequence is TGTGCCAGCAGCCCCCACCTAACTAGCGACGAGCAGTACTTC.

This clonotype was counted ten times or more. The chain carries TRBV28 and TRBJ2-7; 8 positions match TRBD1. This CDR3 is built from 14 residues. Germline lookup yields CDR1 MDHEN and CDR2 SYDVKM. The trim removed 7 bases at V and 3 bases at J, leaving 8 bases unmatched. The CDR3 DNA is TGTGCCAGCACCCTGACAGGGGTCAACTACGAGCAGTACTTC. Residues: CASTLTGVNYEQYF.

This clonotype was observed many times. This chain links TRBV6-2 or TRBV6-3 with TRBJ2-7; 11 nucleotides line up with TRBD2. The CDR3 runs to 16 residues. Per germline, CDR1 MNHEY and CDR2 SVGEGT. Trimming at V came to 6 bases and at J to 3 bases, leaving 10 bases not matched to a gene. CDR3 sequence: CASSPRTSGPDYEQYF. The CDR3 DNA reads as TGTGCCAGCAGCCCACGGACTAGCGGGCCCGACTACGAGCAGTACTTC.

This clonotype was recorded at least ten times. This chain connects TRBV28 to TRBJ1-3; D might be TRBD1 (5 bases). Trimming pared 3 bases from V and 0 bases from J, leaving 15 bases between. The germline V gene has CDR1 MDHEN and CDR2 SYDVKM. The CDR3 spans 17 residues. CDR3 amino acids: CASSFLPRAVSGNTIYF. The CDR3 bases are TGTGCCAGCAGTTTCCTCCCCAGGGCCGTCTCTGGAAACACCATATATTTT.

Many counts were recorded for this clonotype. The DNA for the CDR3 is TGTGCCAGCAGACCGGGGGCTTGGGGGTCCTACGAGCAGTACTTC. It translates to CASRPGAWGSYEQYF. This chain links TRBV6-1 with TRBJ2-7; perhaps D is TRBD1 or TRBD2 (6 bases each). There are 15 residues in the CDR3. Germline V lookup: CDR1 MNHNS, CDR2 SASEGT. Trimming pared 6 bases from V and 1 base from J, leaving 16 bases between.

This clonotype showed up just a few times. This chain connects TRBV10-2 to TRBJ2-5; 8 bases fit TRBD2. The germline V gene encodes CDR1 WSHSY and CDR2 SAAADI. With V trimmed by 10 bases and J by 5 bases, 9 bases remained unmatched. CDR3 size: 13 residues. The CDR3 loop is CAIGRGALETQYF. The CDR3 bases are TGCGCCATCGGGAGGGGGGCGCTTGAGACCCAGTACTTC.

This clonotype came up many times. The genes are TRBV30 and TRBJ2-3, with D possibly matching TRBD1 (6 bases). Deletions cut 3 bases from V and 2 bases from J, with 15 bases between. Germline loops: CDR1 GTSNPN, CDR2 SVGIG (reference sequence). CDR3 size: 15 residues. CDR3 region: CAWSRMTGPTDTQYF. Here the CDR3 DNA reads TGTGCCTGGAGCCGAATGACAGGCCCCACAGATACGCAGTATTTT.

This clonotype was picked up many times. The chain links TRBV12-3 or TRBV12-4 to TRBJ2-3; no reliable D call. Deletions cut 3 bases from V and 0 bases from J, with 7 bases between. The CDR3 has 14 residues. DNA of the CDR3: TGTGCCAGCAGTTTTTTTGACAGCACAGATACGCAGTATTTT. Protein sequence: CASSFFDSTDTQYF.

The chain combines TRBV15 with TRBJ2-7, with TRBD2 identical over 14 bases. CDR1 is LNHNV, CDR2 YYDKDF, per germline (reference sequence). This CDR3 has 17 residues. The J segment lost 0 bases and the V segment lost 3 bases, leaving 4 bases of the junction unmatched. CDR3 DNA sequence: TGTGCCACCAGCAGTGGGACTAGCGGGGGCCGCTCCTACGAGCAGTACTTC. Its translation: CATSSGTSGGRSYEQYF. Full variable domain (missing parts from reference TRBV15 and TRBJ2-7): DAMVIQNPRYQVTQFGKPVTLSCSQTLNHNVMYWYQQKSSQAPKLLFHYYDKDFNNEADTPDNFQSRRPNTSFCFLDIRSPGLGDTAMYLCATSSGTSGGRSYEQYFGPGTRLTVT.

This clonotype was observed many times. This rearrangement joins TRBV4-3 to TRBJ2-6; TRBD2 matches at 8 bases. This CDR3 has 19 residues. V dropped 2 bases and J dropped 0; count of bases not matched to a gene: 9. The germline V gene has CDR1 LGHNA and CDR2 YSLEER. CDR3 sequence: CASSQQIAGTGSGANVLTF. The CDR3 coding sequence is TGCGCCAGCAGCCAACAAATAGCGGGAACGGGCTCTGGGGCCAACGTCCTGACTTTC.

Many counts were recorded for this clonotype. The chain recombines TRBV3-1 with TRBJ2-7; D gene unclear. V shed 0 bases and J shed 2 bases, with 2 bases lying between them. The CDR3 consists of 12 residues. Germline values: CDR1 LGHDT, CDR2 YNNKEL (reference sequence). CDR3: CASSQETYEQYF. The CDR3 DNA is TGTGCCAGCAGCCAAGAAACCTACGAGCAGTACTTC.

A few counts support this clonotype. One end of the junction does not line up with germline, which may come from a read error. V gene TRBV20-1 combines with J gene TRBJ2-1; unclear D gene. CDR3 length: 16 amino acids. Germline V gene data show CDR1 as DFQATT and CDR2 as SNEGSKA (reference sequence). The CDR3 coding sequence is TGCAGTGCTAGAGATTGGCGATCATCCTCCCACAATGAGCAGTTCTTC. Amino acid sequence: CSARDWRSSSHNEQFF.

This clonotype was found many times. The J gene is TRBJ1-5, the V gene TRBV28; perhaps TRBD1 as D (5 bases). Germline V gene sequence: CDR1 MDHEN, CDR2 SYDVKM. V lost 8 bases, J lost 0 bases, and 17 bases lay in between. The CDR3 has 16 amino acids. Here the CDR3 reads CASLMAGGLSNQPQHF. CDR3 nucleotides: TGTGCCAGCCTTATGGCTGGGGGACTTAGCAATCAGCCCCAGCATTTT.

The table lists this clonotype with many counts. The chain is built from TRBV24-1 and TRBJ1-5; possible D gene TRBD1, 5 bases. The V gene's germline CDR1 is KGHDR and CDR2 SFDVKD. The CDR3 is 15 amino acids. V lost 5 bases and J 11 bases, leaving 21 bases between the germline ends. The CDR3 sequence: CATSAGRTTESAQHF. CDR3 bases: TGTGCCACCAGTGCTGGACGGACAACCGAGTCAGCCCAGCATTTT.

On this clonotype: This may stem from a read error, because a much larger clone lies one nucleotide away. The chain carries TRBV9 and TRBJ2-5, with D possibly matching TRBD2 (6 bases). The V end lost 7 bases, the J end lost 5 bases, and 18 bases lay between the germline ends. Germline loops: CDR1 SGDLS, CDR2 YYNGEE. The CDR3 totals 14 residues. The CDR3 DNA reads as TGTGCCAGCGTGGGGGGTGGCCTTGGGGAGACCCAGTACTTC. It translates to CASVGGGLGETQYF.

This clonotype came up many times. CDR3 DNA sequence: TGTGCCAGCTCGGCCGGACTCAACTACGAGCAGTACTTC. Protein product: CASSAGLNYEQYF. V usage is TRBV28 and J usage is TRBJ2-7; D may be TRBD2 (5 bases). With 8 bases removed from V and 3 bases from J, the gap between germline ends came to 14 bases. The length of the CDR3 is 13 residues. CDR1 and CDR2 from the germline V gene are MDHEN and SYDVKM.

The chain carries TRBV19 and TRBJ2-1, with 9 bases identical to TRBD1. Trimming cost V 6 bases and J 3 bases; bases outside gene matches: 9. This CDR3 has 16 amino acids. CDR1 and CDR2 from the germline V gene are LNHDA and SQIVND (reference sequence). The CDR3 sequence is CASSMFGTGNYNEQFF. The CDR3 DNA reads TGTGCCAGTAGCATGTTCGGGACAGGGAACTACAATGAGCAGTTCTTC.

The chain carries TRBV27 and TRBJ1-1; 10 bases match TRBD1. J gave up 9 bases and V 5 bases, and 9 bases lay outside the gene matches. The CDR3 extends over 14 amino acids. CDR1 and CDR2 from the germline V gene are MNHEY and SMNVEV (reference sequence). The CDR3 spells CASSPQTDRGQAFF. DNA for the CDR3: TGTGCCAGCAGTCCCCAAACAGACAGGGGGCAAGCTTTCTTT.

The chain couples TRBV7-6 to TRBJ2-7; tentatively, D is TRBD1 or TRBD2 (5 bases each). Trimming took off 9 bases at V and 3 bases at J, with 18 bases between the two ends. Per germline, CDR1 SGHVS and CDR2 FNYEAQ. This CDR3 spans 14 amino acids. CDR3 loop: CARGTGTADYEQYF. The CDR3 DNA reads TGTGCCAGGGGAACCGGGACCGCAGACTACGAGCAGTACTTC.